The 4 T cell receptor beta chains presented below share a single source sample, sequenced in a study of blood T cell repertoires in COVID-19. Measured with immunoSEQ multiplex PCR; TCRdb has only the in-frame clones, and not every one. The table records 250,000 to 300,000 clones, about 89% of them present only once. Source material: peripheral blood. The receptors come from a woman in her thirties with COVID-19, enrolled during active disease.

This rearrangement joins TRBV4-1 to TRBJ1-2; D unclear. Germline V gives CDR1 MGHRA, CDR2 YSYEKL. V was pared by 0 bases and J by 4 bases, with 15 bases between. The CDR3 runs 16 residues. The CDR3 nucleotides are TGCGCCAGCAGCCAAGAAAGCCAGGTGCTGGGCTATGGCTACACCTTC. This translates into CASSQESQVLGYGYTF.

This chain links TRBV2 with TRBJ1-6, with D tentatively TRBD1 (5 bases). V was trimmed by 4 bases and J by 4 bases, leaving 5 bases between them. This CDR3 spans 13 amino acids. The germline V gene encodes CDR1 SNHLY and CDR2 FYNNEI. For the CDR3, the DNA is TGTGCCAGCAGTGCAGGGTATAATTCACCCCTCCACTTT. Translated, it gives CASSAGYNSPLHF.

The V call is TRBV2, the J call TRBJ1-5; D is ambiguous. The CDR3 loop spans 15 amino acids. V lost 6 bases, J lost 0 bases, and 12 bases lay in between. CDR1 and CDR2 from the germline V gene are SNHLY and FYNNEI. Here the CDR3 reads CASSERSISNQPQHF. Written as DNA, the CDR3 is TGTGCCAGCAGCGAGAGGAGCATTAGCAATCAGCCCCAGCATTTT.

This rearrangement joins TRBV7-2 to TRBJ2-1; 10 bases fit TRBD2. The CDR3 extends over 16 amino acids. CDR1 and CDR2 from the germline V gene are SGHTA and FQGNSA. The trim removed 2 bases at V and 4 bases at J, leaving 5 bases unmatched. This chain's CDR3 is CASSLYRTSGYNEQFF. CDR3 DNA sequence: TGTGCCAGCAGCTTATACCGGACTAGCGGATACAATGAGCAGTTCTTC.